This TCR beta chain derives from a study of shared T cell receptors in the human thymus. This clone has just one count. Assay used: immunoSEQ multiplex PCR; TCRdb lists only in-frame clones, some missing. The sample records 700,000 or so clones, approximately 83% being singletons. CDR1 is MNHEY and CDR2 is SVGAGI in the germline V gene. Trimming removed 6 bases from V and 3 bases from J; junction bases left unmatched: 9. The CDR3 runs to 15 residues. This sample was also put to use in a study of human thymus T cells. That study adds: Resections obtained during corrective heart surgery supplied the thymus tissue.

V gene TRBV6-5 combines with J gene TRBJ1-2; 8 bases are shared with TRBD1. This TCR was sampled from a girl under three years old with a congenital heart defect. Source material: thymocytes. The DNA for the CDR3 is TGTGCCAGCAGACCCCCGGACAGGGTTTACTATGGCTACACCTTC. Translation: CASRPPDRVYYGYTF.